This T cell receptor beta chain came from a study of early T cells in non-severe SARS-CoV-2 infection. At the level of the study: Sequencing input comprised bulk RNA from unsorted whole blood; chain pairing was not available.

TCRdb fed the 5' RACE reads into MiXCR, producing one record per CDR3 protein. The table has approximately 46,000 distinct CDR3 sequences, 23% seen once; the top ten hold around 4.6%. The CDR3 spans 14 residues. V was pared by 4 bases and J by 4 bases, with 5 bases of the junction left unmatched. Germline V lookup: CDR1 MGHDK, CDR2 SYGVNS. This clonotype has only a few counts. Sequencing was performed on whole blood, taken at baseline. This TCR was recovered from an adult who was a healthcare worker with PCR-confirmed SARS-CoV-2 infection or an uninfected control (not recorded which). The V call is TRBV25-1, the J call TRBJ1-2, with TRBD1 matching over 8 bases. This CDR3 reads CASSAQGEGYGYTF. The CDR3 nucleotides read TGTGCCAGCAGTGCACAGGGGGAAGGCTATGGCTACACCTTC.